This record looks at one TCR beta chain sequence and its context. Its antigen is currently unknown. The data belong to a study of cytomegalovirus exposure and HLA in healthy donors. In the study overall: Across 350 to 500 genotyped donors, just over 80% landed in the Caucasian-associated ancestry cluster.

Study-wide points: V- and J-gene trimming in TCR beta was tied to a missense DCLRE1C variant by an analysis performed later.

The CDR3 is made up of 15 amino acids. Germline V lookup: CDR1 MNHEY, CDR2 SMNVEV (reference sequence). The junction had 11 bases not matched to a gene; V was cut back by 5 bases and J by 5 bases. PCR was performed using 60 Vbeta and 13 Jbeta primers. Clones were sequenced by immunoSEQ multiplex PCR, and TCRdb holds only the in-frame ones, with some missing. This table has under 200,000 clones, about 75% appearing once. This clonotype originated in a male donor in good health and CMV-seronegative. The chain carries TRBV27 and TRBJ2-7, with 8 bases fitting TRBD1. Sequencing was carried out using PBMCs. The CDR3 nucleotides read TGTGCCAGCAGTCCCCCCGGGACAGGCGAAAACGAGCAGTACTTC. It codes for CASSPPGTGENEQYF.